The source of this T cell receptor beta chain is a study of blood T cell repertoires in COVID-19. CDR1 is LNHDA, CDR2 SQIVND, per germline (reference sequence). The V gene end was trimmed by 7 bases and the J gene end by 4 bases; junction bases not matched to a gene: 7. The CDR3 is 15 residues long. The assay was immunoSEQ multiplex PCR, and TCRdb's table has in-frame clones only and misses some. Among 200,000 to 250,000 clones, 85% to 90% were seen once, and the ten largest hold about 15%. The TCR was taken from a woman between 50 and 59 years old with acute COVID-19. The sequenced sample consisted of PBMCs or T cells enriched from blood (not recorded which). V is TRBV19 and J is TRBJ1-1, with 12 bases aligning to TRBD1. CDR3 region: CASKRDRGLVTEAFF. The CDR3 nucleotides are TGTGCCAGTAAAAGGGACAGGGGGCTTGTCACTGAAGCTTTCTTT.